Below, 10 T cell receptor beta chains from the same sample are listed, as sequenced in a study of identical twins. TCRdb analysed the 5' RACE reads with MiXCR anew, one entry per CDR3 protein. The sample consists of 1.5 million to 2 million distinct CDR3 sequences, around 33% of them appearing once. Sequenced sample: cord blood. Source of these receptors: a newborn girl in good health.

This chain joins TRBV7-2 and TRBJ1-5; D remains unclear. The germline V gene has CDR1 SGHTA and CDR2 FQGNSA. Trimming removed 1 base from V and 4 bases from J, with 11 bases in between. There are 15 residues in the CDR3. The CDR3 here is CASSLVAASNQPQHF. The CDR3 bases are TGTGCCAGCAGCTTAGTAGCAGCCTCGAATCAGCCCCAGCATTTT.

This clonotype was observed at least ten times. V and J are TRBV20-1 and TRBJ2-5, with 12 nucleotides matching TRBD2. This CDR3 is 13 amino acids long. V shed 2 bases and J 5 bases; nucleotides not matched to a gene: 0. The germline V gene has CDR1 DFQATT and CDR2 SNEGSKA (reference sequence). The CDR3 reads CSARLAGGETQYF. The CDR3 nucleotides are TGCAGTGCTAGACTAGCGGGAGGGGAGACCCAGTACTTC.

The gene calls are TRBV6-1 and TRBJ1-2, with TRBD1 as a possible D gene (5 bases). Trimming removed 2 bases at V and 6 bases at J, with 10 bases between. This CDR3 contains 13 residues. The germline V gene has CDR1 MNHNS and CDR2 SASEGT. The CDR3 sequence: CASSELRVHGYTF. The CDR3 DNA reads as TGTGCCAGCAGTGAACTCAGGGTGCATGGCTACACCTTC.

This clonotype was seen a few times. V gene TRBV28 combines with J gene TRBJ1-4, with a possible D match to TRBD1 (5 bases). CDR3 length: 17 amino acids. The V and J ends lost 7 bases and 1 base respectively, with 19 bases between them. Germline-derived CDR1 and CDR2 are MDHEN and SYDVKM. The CDR3, as DNA: TGTGCCAGCAAGGCGGGGGGATTTCGGGGAACTAATGAAAAACTGTTTTTT. Protein product: CASKAGGFRGTNEKLFF. Complete variable domain (other parts from reference TRBV28 and TRBJ1-4): DVKVTQSSRYLVKRTGEKVFLECVQDMDHENMFWYRQDPGLGLRLIYFSYDVKMKEKGDIPEGYSVSREKKERFSLILESASTNQTSMYLCASKAGGFRGTNEKLFFGSGTQLSVL.

V usage is TRBV29-1 and J usage is TRBJ2-7; 8 bases are a match to TRBD1. Germline V CDR1 and CDR2: SQVTM, ANQGSEA. The CDR3 is 14 amino acids. J was trimmed by 7 bases and V by 4 bases; bases with no gene match: 12. The DNA of the CDR3 is TGCAGCGTTGTCCAAGACAGGGGCCCTCATGAGCAGTACTTC. This translates into CSVVQDRGPHEQYF.

Notes on this clonotype: Likely a read error: the CDR3 ends without its conserved phenylalanine or tryptophan. V usage is TRBV10-3 and J usage is TRBJ2-1; possibly TRBD2 for D (5 bases). Trimming shortened V by 8 bases and J by 6 bases, and 11 bases separated the two germline ends. Germline lookup yields CDR1 ENHRY and CDR2 SYGVKD. CDR3 length: 12 residues. Written as DNA, the CDR3 is TGTGCCATCCCCGGGGTCCCCAATGAGCAGTTCTTG. Translated, it gives CAIPGVPNEQFL.

This clonotype was seen at least ten times. J is TRBJ2-1 and V is TRBV12-3 or TRBV12-4; D gene ambiguous. Trimming pared 5 bases from V and 5 bases from J, leaving 19 bases between. This CDR3 has 16 amino acids. CDR3 region: CASSRPTRITHNEQFF. The CDR3 coding sequence is TGTGCCAGCAGTCGGCCGACCCGGATAACACACAATGAGCAGTTCTTC.

Many counts were recorded for this clonotype. V and J are TRBV10-3 and TRBJ2-7; 9 bases match TRBD1. Germline assignment: CDR1 ENHRY and CDR2 SYGVKD. The CDR3 length is 13 residues. V trimming: 4 bases; J trimming: 2 bases; junction bases outside the gene matches: 0. Here the CDR3 DNA reads TGTGCCATCAGTGGACAGGGGGCCTACGAGCAGTACTTC. Translating it yields CAISGQGAYEQYF.

The V and J genes are TRBV18 and TRBJ2-3; 8 nucleotides line up with TRBD1. The CDR3 sequence is 16 residues long. Germline values: CDR1 KGHSH, CDR2 LQKENI. The V gene end was trimmed by 3 bases and the J gene end by 0 bases; junction bases not matched to a gene: 5. The CDR3 sequence: CASSPLRGRSTDTQYF. The CDR3 nucleotides are TGTGCCAGCTCACCCCTCAGGGGGCGAAGCACAGATACGCAGTATTTT.

The chain employs TRBV7-9 and TRBJ2-1, with 11 bases lining up with TRBD2. V lost 4 bases and J lost 5; bases outside the gene matches: 7. Germline V CDR1 and CDR2: SEHNR, FQNEAQ (reference sequence). The CDR3 sequence is 16 residues long. CDR3 in DNA: TGTGCCAGCAGCTCGACTAGCGGGATTGCCCACAATGAGCAGTTCTTC. Encoded protein: CASSSTSGIAHNEQFF.